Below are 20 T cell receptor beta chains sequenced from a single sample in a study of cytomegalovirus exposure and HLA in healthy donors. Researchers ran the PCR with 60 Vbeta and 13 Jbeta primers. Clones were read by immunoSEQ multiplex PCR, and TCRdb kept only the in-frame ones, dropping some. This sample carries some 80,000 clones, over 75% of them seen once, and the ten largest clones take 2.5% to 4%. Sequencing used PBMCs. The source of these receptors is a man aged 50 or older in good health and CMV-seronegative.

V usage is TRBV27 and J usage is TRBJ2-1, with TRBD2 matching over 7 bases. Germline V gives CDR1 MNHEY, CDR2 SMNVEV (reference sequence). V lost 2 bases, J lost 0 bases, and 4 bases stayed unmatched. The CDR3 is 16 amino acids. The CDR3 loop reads CASSLLAAASYNEQFF. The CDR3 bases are TGTGCCAGCAGTTTACTAGCGGCGGCCTCCTACAATGAGCAGTTCTTC.

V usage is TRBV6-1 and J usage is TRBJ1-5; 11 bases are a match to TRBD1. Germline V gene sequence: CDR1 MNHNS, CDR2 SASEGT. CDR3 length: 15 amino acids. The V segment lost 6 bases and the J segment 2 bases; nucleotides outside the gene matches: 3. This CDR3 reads CASRGTGGGNQPQHF. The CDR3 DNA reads TGTGCCAGCAGGGGGACAGGGGGAGGCAATCAGCCCCAGCATTTT.

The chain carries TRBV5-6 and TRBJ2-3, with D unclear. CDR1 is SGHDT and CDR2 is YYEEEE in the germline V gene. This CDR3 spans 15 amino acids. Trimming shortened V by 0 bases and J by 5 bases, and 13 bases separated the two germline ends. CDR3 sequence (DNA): TGTGCCAGCAGCTTGGGGCTCGGGTTGGGAGATACGCAGTATTTT. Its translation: CASSLGLGLGDTQYF.

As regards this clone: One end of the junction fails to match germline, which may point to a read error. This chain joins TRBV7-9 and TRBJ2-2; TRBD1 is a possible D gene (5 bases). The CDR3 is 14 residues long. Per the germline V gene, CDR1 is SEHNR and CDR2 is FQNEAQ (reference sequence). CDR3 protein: CSSTLGSGTGELFF. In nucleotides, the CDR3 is TGTTCCAGCACCTTAGGATCAGGGACCGGGGAGCTGTTTTTT.

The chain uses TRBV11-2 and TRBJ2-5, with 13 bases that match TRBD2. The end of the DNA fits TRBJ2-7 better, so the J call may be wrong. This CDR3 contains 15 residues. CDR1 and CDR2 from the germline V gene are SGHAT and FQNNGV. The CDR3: CASSKLAGGFNEQYF. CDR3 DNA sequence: TGTGCCAGCAGCAAACTAGCGGGGGGGTTCAACGAGCAGTACTTC.

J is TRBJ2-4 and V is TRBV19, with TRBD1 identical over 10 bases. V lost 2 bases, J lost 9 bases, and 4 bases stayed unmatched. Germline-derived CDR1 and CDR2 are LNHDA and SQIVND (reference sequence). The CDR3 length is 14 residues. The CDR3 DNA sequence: TGTGCCAGTAGTATAAGTGGGACAGGGGCCATTCAGTACTTC. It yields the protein CASSISGTGAIQYF. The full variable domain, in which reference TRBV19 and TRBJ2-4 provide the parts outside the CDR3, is DGGITQSPKYLFRKEGQNVTLSCEQNLNHDAMYWYRQDPGQGLRLIYYSQIVNDFQKGDIAEGYSVSREKKESFPLTVTSAQKNPTAFYLCASSISGTGAIQYFGAGTRLSVL.

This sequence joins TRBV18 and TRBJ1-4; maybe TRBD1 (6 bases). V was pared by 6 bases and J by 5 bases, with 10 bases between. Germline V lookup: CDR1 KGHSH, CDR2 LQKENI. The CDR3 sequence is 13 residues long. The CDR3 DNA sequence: TGTGCCAGCTCCCGTGACAGGAATGAAAAACTGTTTTTT. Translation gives CASSRDRNEKLFF. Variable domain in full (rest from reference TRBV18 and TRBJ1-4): NAGVMQNPRHLVRRRGQEARLRCSPMKGHSHVYWYRQLPEEGLKFMVYLQKENIIDESGMPKERFSAEFPKEGPSILRIQQVVRGDSAAYFCASSRDRNEKLFFGSGTQLSVL.

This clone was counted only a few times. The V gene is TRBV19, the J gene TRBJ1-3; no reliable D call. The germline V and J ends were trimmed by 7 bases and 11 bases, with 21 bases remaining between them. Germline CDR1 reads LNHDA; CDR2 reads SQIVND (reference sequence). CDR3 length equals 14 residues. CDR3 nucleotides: TGTGCCAGTAACGACAACCAAGTCCGATACGCCATATATTTT. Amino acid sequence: CASNDNQVRYAIYF.

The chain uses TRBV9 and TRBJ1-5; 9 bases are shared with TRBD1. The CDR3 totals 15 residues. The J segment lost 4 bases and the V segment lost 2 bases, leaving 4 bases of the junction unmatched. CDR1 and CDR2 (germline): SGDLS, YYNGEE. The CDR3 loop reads CASSVGGTGNQPQHF. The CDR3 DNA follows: TGTGCCAGCAGCGTGGGGGGGACAGGGAATCAGCCCCAGCATTTT. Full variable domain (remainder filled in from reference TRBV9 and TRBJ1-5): DSGVTQTPKHLITATGQRVTLRCSPRSGDLSVYWYQQSLDQGLQFLIQYYNGEERAKGNILERFSAQQFPDLHSELNLSSLELGDSALYFCASSVGGTGNQPQHFGDGTRLSIL.

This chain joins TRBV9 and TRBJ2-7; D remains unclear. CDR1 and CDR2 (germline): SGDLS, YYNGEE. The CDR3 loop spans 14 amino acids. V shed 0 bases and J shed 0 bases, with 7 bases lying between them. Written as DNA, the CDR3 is TGTGCCAGCAGCGTAGAGGCTAGCTCCTACGAGCAGTACTTC. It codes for CASSVEASSYEQYF. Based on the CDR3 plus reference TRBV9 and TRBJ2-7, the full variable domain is DSGVTQTPKHLITATGQRVTLRCSPRSGDLSVYWYQQSLDQGLQFLIQYYNGEERAKGNILERFSAQQFPDLHSELNLSSLELGDSALYFCASSVEASSYEQYFGPGTRLTVT.

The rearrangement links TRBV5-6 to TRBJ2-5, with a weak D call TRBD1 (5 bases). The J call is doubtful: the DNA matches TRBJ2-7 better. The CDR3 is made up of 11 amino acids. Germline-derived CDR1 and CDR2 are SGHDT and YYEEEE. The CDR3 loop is CASSLRGEQYF. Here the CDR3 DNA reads TGTGCCAGCAGCTTGAGGGGCGAGCAGTACTTC.

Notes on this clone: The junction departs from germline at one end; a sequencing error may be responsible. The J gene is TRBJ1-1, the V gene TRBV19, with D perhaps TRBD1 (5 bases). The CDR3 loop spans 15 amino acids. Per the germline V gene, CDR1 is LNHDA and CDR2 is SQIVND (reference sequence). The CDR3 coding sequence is TGTGCCGGTAGTAAGACAGACATTATGGGAACTGAAGCTTTCTTT. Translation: CAGSKTDIMGTEAFF.

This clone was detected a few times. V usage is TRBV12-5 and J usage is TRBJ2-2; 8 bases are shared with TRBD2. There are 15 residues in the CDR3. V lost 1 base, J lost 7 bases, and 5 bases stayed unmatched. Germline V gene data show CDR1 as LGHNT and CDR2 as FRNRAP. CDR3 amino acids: CASGLDGGAGGELFF. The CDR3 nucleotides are TGTGCTAGTGGTTTGGACGGGGGGGCCGGCGGGGAGCTGTTTTTT. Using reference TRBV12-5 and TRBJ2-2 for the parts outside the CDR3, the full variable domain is DARVTQTPRHKVTEMGQEVTMRCQPILGHNTVFWYRQTMMQGLELLAYFRNRAPLDDSGMPKDRFSAEMPDATLATLKIQPSEPRDSAVYFCASGLDGGAGGELFFGEGSRLTVL.

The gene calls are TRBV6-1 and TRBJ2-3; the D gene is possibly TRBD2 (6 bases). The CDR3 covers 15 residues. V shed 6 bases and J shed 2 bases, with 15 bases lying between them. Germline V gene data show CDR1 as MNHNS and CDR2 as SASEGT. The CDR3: CASSPAGLNTDTQYF. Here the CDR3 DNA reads TGTGCCAGCAGCCCCGCGGGACTTAACACAGATACGCAGTATTTT.

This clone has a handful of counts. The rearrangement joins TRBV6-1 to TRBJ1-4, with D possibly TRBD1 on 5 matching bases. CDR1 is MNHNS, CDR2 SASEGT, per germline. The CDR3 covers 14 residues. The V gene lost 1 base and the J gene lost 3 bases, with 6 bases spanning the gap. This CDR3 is CASSEEGPNEKLFF. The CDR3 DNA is TGTGCCAGCAGTGAAGAGGGGCCTAATGAAAAACTGTTTTTT.

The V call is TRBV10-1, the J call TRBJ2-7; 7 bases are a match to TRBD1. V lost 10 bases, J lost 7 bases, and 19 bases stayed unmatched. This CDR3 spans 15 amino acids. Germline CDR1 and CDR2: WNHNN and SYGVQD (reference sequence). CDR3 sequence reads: CAIDTIGTRGHEQYF. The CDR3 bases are TGCGCCATCGATACAATCGGGACAAGGGGGCATGAGCAGTACTTC.

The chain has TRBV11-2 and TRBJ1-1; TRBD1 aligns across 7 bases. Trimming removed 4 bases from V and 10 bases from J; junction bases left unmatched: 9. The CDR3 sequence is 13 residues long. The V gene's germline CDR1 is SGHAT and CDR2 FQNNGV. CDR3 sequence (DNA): TGTGCCAGCAGCTCCCCGGGCCGGGACAGAGCTTTCTTT. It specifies CASSSPGRDRAFF.

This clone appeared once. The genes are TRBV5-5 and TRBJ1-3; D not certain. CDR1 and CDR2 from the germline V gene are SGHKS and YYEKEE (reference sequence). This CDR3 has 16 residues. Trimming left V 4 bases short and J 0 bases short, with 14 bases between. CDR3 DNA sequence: TGTGCCAGCAGCCCGAGGGAACGGAGCTCTGGAAACACCATATATTTT. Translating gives CASSPRERSSGNTIYF.

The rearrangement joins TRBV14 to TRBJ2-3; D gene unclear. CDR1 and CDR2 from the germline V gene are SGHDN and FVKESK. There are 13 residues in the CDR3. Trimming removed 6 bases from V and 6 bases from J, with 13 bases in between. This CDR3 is CASSFRLSDTQYF. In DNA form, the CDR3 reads TGTGCCAGCAGTTTCAGACTCAGCGATACGCAGTATTTT.

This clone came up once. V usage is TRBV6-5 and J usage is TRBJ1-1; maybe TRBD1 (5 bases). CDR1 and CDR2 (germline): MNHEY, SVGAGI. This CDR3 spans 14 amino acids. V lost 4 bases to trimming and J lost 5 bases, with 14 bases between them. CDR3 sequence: CASSFDMGGTEAFF. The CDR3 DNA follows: TGTGCCAGCAGTTTCGACATGGGGGGAACTGAAGCTTTCTTT.